The rows below give T cell receptor beta chains drawn from one sample of a study of cytomegalovirus exposure and HLA in healthy donors. The method was immunoSEQ multiplex PCR; TCRdb's version includes in-frame clones alone and lacks a portion of them. In the table there are about 150,000 clones, just over 75% of which are singletons. Sequenced: PBMCs. These receptor sequences come from a woman aged 25 to 39 in good health and CMV-seropositive. Each CDR3 is given with its conserved first and last residue. Part of the rows lack a size; the others show once, few, many or a class for expanded clones.

v_gene	j_gene	abundance	CDR3aa
TRBV30	TRBJ1-2	NA	CAWSLPLQGSGYTF
TRBV4-3	TRBJ2-7	NA	CASSPGGGRSYEQYF
TRBV18	TRBJ2-7	NA	CASSPGLAGVEQYF
TRBV9	TRBJ2-7	NA	CASSGTGEQYF
TRBV27	TRBJ2-1	NA	CASSQRLAGFSYNEQFF
TRBV7-9	TRBJ2-5	NA	CASSLPRGQQETQYF
TRBV19	TRBJ2-3	NA	CASSIWAGGFGHGDTQYF
TRBV7-2	TRBJ2-1	NA	CASSPASTYNEQFF
TRBV4-3	TRBJ2-2	NA	CASSLGTAGSRELFF
TRBV6-1	TRBJ2-7	NA	CASSERVLGEQYF
TRBV27	TRBJ2-5	NA	CASSISGPQETQYF
TRBV5-4	TRBJ1-4	NA	CASSLSPRREELFF
TRBV6-5	TRBJ2-5	NA	CASSYDQGFLETQYF
TRBV19	TRBJ2-7	NA	CASSIDRELIYEQYF
TRBV6-6	TRBJ2-1	NA	CASSGLAGGPMQQFF
TRBV28	TRBJ1-2	NA	CASRLPDGDYGYTF
TRBV6-6	TRBJ1-5	NA	CASSYFRGNQPQHF
TRBV11-3	TRBJ2-1	once	CASSSTRMEQFF
TRBV4-1	TRBJ1-1	NA	CASSRRGSTEAFF
TRBV5-6	TRBJ2-7	NA	CASSSRGGPSYEQYF
TRBV19	TRBJ2-2	NA	CASSILAAENTGELFF
TRBV11-2	TRBJ2-2	NA	CASSREPNTGELFF
TRBV5-1	TRBJ2-6	NA	CASSWVGTGGSGANVLTF
TRBV5-1	TRBJ2-3	NA	CASSLALADASTDTQYF
TRBV29-1	TRBJ1-1	NA	CSVERVNTEAFF
TRBV7-8	TRBJ1-2	NA	CASSLTIANYGYTF
TRBV15	TRBJ2-7	NA	CATSRVGRAGPSYEQYF
TRBV23-1	TRBJ1-5	NA	CASSQSHGTGPYSNQPQHF
TRBV10-3	TRBJ2-1	NA	CAISESPAGLHNEQFF
TRBV6-5	TRBJ2-5	few	CASSYNGQGQETQYF
TRBV25-1	TRBJ1-2	few	CASSEYMGTPIYGYTF
TRBV4-2	TRBJ2-1	NA	CASSQTSGRVANEQFF
TRBV4-1	TRBJ1-2	NA	CASTPTARGTGRSLGYTF
TRBV7-9	TRBJ1-1	NA	CASSPRDSGNTEAFF
TRBV19	TRBJ2-2	NA	CASSSVAGGITGELFF
TRBV15	TRBJ2-5	NA	CATSRGDADQETQYF
TRBV28	TRBJ1-2	NA	CASSVPSRDYTF
TRBV2	TRBJ1-1	NA	CASISGTGLGGTEAFF
TRBV27	TRBJ2-2	NA	CASSPFSGELFF
TRBV27	TRBJ2-2	NA	CASSPRTSGSPTGELFF
TRBV28	TRBJ1-5	NA	CASSPPGVRQPQHF
TRBV13	TRBJ2-7	few	CASSATGTGSYEQYF
TRBV28	TRBJ2-6	once	CASEWGAGANVLTF
TRBV14	TRBJ2-5	NA	CASSPRVQETQYF
TRBV14	TRBJ2-4	few	CASSQHLDRNIQYF
TRBV5-6	TRBJ2-1	NA	CASSLASGSGIEQFF
TRBV12-5	TRBJ2-7	once	CASGLVLGGDTSYEQYF
TRBV7-2	TRBJ1-2	NA	CASTRDRGRGAYGYTF
TRBV28	TRBJ1-2	NA	CASSPPLSF
TRBV5-4	TRBJ2-7	NA	CASSLAETSVGQYF
TRBV6-1	TRBJ1-5	once	CASGQGSQPQHF
TRBV6-5	TRBJ1-1	NA	CASSYLETGYTEAFF
TRBV5-1	TRBJ2-2	NA	CASSLPGQGFAGELFF
TRBV5-5	TRBJ2-1	NA	CASSFISSGGEQFF
TRBV7-3	TRBJ2-7	NA	CASSLKQGAYEQYF
TRBV9	TRBJ2-3	NA	CASSVLTTADTQYF
TRBV11-2	TRBJ1-2	few	CASSQNYGYTF